Presented here are 28 T cell receptor beta chains from one specimen sequenced in a study of response to subunit inactivated influenza vaccine. TCRdb ran MiXCR on the RT-PCR reads and lists one entry per CDR3 protein. This sample has under 750,000 distinct CDR3 sequences, with roughly 12% found just once. Specimen: PBMCs from blood, collected on the day of vaccination. These receptors came from a man in his fifties or sixties who received an inactivated influenza vaccine.

This clonotype has at least ten counts. The V and J genes are TRBV9 and TRBJ2-3; no clear D. The V gene's germline CDR1 is SGDLS and CDR2 YYNGEE. This CDR3 contains 15 residues. Trimming took off 4 bases at V and 2 bases at J, with 14 bases between the two ends. CDR3 residues: CASSKTDGYTDTQYF. In nucleotides, the CDR3 is TGTGCCAGCAGCAAAACCGACGGATACACAGATACGCAGTATTTT.

This clonotype has at least ten counts. The rearrangement uses TRBV28 and TRBJ2-7, with TRBD1 identical over 9 bases. The CDR3 runs to 14 residues. V trimming: 5 bases; J trimming: 3 bases; junction bases outside the gene matches: 5. The germline gives CDR1 MDHEN, CDR2 SYDVKM. CDR3 sequence reads: CASSGPGQGYEQYF. The CDR3 DNA follows: TGTGCCAGCAGTGGTCCGGGACAGGGCTACGAGCAGTACTTC.

This clonotype was observed a few times. The chain carries TRBV20-1 and TRBJ1-4, with unresolved D. The CDR3 is 16 amino acids. V lost 2 bases and J lost 4, with 17 bases in between. The germline CDR1 and CDR2 sequences are DFQATT and SNEGSKA (reference sequence). In DNA form, the CDR3 reads TGCAGTGCTAGACCTGGAGGAGGGCCAAGTAATGAAAAACTGTTTTTT. Translation gives CSARPGGGPSNEKLFF.

This chain connects TRBV5-1 to TRBJ2-1; TRBD1 aligns across 8 bases. The CDR3 is 14 residues long. With 3 bases clipped from V and 4 bases from J, the junction kept 3 bases outside the gene matches. In germline, CDR1 is SGHRS, CDR2 YFSETQ. The DNA for the CDR3 is TGCGCCAGCAGCTGGACAGGGTCATACAATGAGCAGTTCTTC. Amino acids: CASSWTGSYNEQFF.

The CDR3, as DNA: TGCGCCAGCAGCCCGGACAGGCTTGCAAGCTCCTACGAGCAGTACTTC. It specifies CASSPDRLASSYEQYF. The chain recombines TRBV4-3 with TRBJ2-7; TRBD1 matches at 7 bases. The CDR3 sequence is 16 residues long. Germline-derived CDR1 and CDR2 are LGHNA and YSLEER. With 4 bases clipped from V and 0 bases from J, the junction kept 9 bases outside the gene matches.

This clonotype was seen a handful of times. This chain connects TRBV14 to TRBJ2-1; D uncertain. Germline CDR1 reads SGHDN; CDR2 reads FVKESK. The V gene lost 0 bases and the J gene lost 8 bases, with 8 bases spanning the gap. This CDR3 is built from 13 residues. CDR3 bases: TGTGCCAGCAGCCAAGATATGAGATATGAGCAGTTCTTC. Amino acids: CASSQDMRYEQFF.

This clonotype came up many times. The chain links TRBV10-3 to TRBJ1-5, with D uncertain. CDR1 is ENHRY, CDR2 SYGVKD, per germline. V lost 0 bases to trimming and J lost 6 bases, with 3 bases between them. The CDR3 totals 12 residues. The CDR3 reads CAISESSQPQHF. The CDR3 coding sequence is TGTGCCATCAGTGAGTCGAGTCAGCCCCAGCATTTT.

This clonotype was counted between two and nine times. This sequence joins TRBV6-1 and TRBJ2-2; the match to TRBD1 covers 9 bases. Germline CDR1 and CDR2: MNHNS and SASEGT. This CDR3 comprises 13 residues. The J segment lost 8 bases and the V segment lost 4 bases, leaving 2 bases of the junction unmatched. The CDR3 bases are TGTGCCAGCAGTGGACAGGGGGTGGGGGAGCTGTTTTTT. Its protein is CASSGQGVGELFF.

This clonotype was seen a handful of times. The chain uses TRBV21-1 and TRBJ2-1; the table's D gene call, TRBD2, was not cross checked with the DNA. TRBV21-1 is marked as a pseudogene. CDR3 size: 15 residues. The CDR3 loop reads CASSKGGTSYNEQFF. The CDR3 DNA sequence: TGTGCCAGCAGCAAAGGCGGGACTAGTTACAATGAGCAGTTCTTC.

Many counts were recorded for this clonotype. V gene TRBV10-3 combines with J gene TRBJ2-1; tentatively, D is TRBD1 (5 bases). This CDR3 region has 12 residues. Trimming took 2 bases from V and 7 from J, leaving 6 bases between them. Germline V gene data show CDR1 as ENHRY and CDR2 as SYGVKD. This CDR3 is CAISEGANEQFF. In DNA, the CDR3 is TGTGCCATCAGTGAGGGGGCGAATGAGCAGTTCTTC.

The V and J genes are TRBV7-2 and TRBJ2-3; 7 bases are a match to TRBD1. This CDR3 spans 14 amino acids. V was clipped by 6 bases and J by 5 bases; unmatched bases: 8. Germline values: CDR1 SGHTA, CDR2 FQGNSA. This CDR3 reads CASSSSAGGDTQYF. CDR3 bases: TGTGCCAGCAGTTCGTCCGCAGGGGGAGATACGCAGTATTTT.

The V and J genes are TRBV29-1 and TRBJ2-5; D not certain. Germline CDR1 reads SQVTM; CDR2 reads ANQGSEA. The CDR3 loop spans 12 amino acids. Trimming took off 4 bases at V and 2 bases at J, with 8 bases between the two ends. This CDR3 reads CSVVGNQETQYF. The DNA for the CDR3 is TGCAGCGTTGTCGGCAATCAAGAGACCCAGTACTTC.

The sample holds many counts of this clonotype. V gene TRBV29-1 combines with J gene TRBJ1-5; D remains ambiguous. This CDR3 is 13 amino acids long. The germline V gene has CDR1 SQVTM and CDR2 ANQGSEA. V was pared by 4 bases and J by 6 bases, with 13 bases between. The CDR3 DNA is TGCAGCGTTGTGGTGGCAGACGGTCAGCCCCAGCATTTT. This encodes CSVVVADGQPQHF.

For this clonotype: At one end the junction does not follow the germline gene, possibly because of a read error. The chain uses TRBV7-7 and TRBJ2-5, with D maybe TRBD1 (5 bases). The CDR3 totals 15 residues. Germline loops: CDR1 SSHAT, CDR2 FNYEAQ (reference sequence). CDR3 sequence reads: CASSLGATGQETQYF. The CDR3 DNA follows: TGTGCTAGCAGCTTAGGGGCCACTGGCCAAGAGACCCAGTACTTC.

The gene calls are TRBV18 and TRBJ2-3; 8 bases fit TRBD2. V trimming: 0 bases; J trimming: 1 base; junction bases outside the gene matches: 6. This CDR3 comprises 17 residues. Looked up from germline, CDR1 is KGHSH and CDR2 is LQKENI. CDR3 coding DNA: TGTGCCAGCTCACCACCGAGGGCGGGAGGTGGCACAGATACGCAGTATTTT. This encodes CASSPPRAGGGTDTQYF.

The chain has TRBV10-3 and TRBJ2-2; 8 nucleotides line up with TRBD2. CDR1 and CDR2 from the germline V gene are ENHRY and SYGVKD. The CDR3 extends over 16 amino acids. After removal of 5 bases from V and 7 bases from J, the junction contained 12 bases not matched to a gene. As DNA, the CDR3 is TGTGCCATCAGTCCCGGGGTAGCGGGAATAGGCGGGGAGCTGTTTTTT. It is translated as CAISPGVAGIGGELFF.

The V and J genes are TRBV6-2 or TRBV6-3 and TRBJ1-5; TRBD1 matches at 10 bases. The germline V gene has CDR1 MNHEY and CDR2 SVGEGT. The CDR3 has 16 residues. V shed 5 bases, J shed 6 bases, and the junction held 10 bases outside the gene matches. This CDR3 is CASSNRDRGESQPQHF. The CDR3 region has the DNA TGTGCCAGCAGTAACCGGGACAGGGGAGAAAGTCAGCCCCAGCATTTT.

V and J are TRBV28 and TRBJ2-1, with D unclear. CDR3 size: 18 residues. V lost 1 base and J 0 bases, leaving 16 bases between the germline ends. Germline lookup yields CDR1 MDHEN and CDR2 SYDVKM. This CDR3 is CASSLSPFLGSSYNEQFF. The CDR3 DNA follows: TGTGCCAGCAGTTTATCCCCCTTCCTTGGTAGCTCCTACAATGAGCAGTTCTTC.

The sample holds a few counts of this clonotype. The chain joins TRBV20-1 to TRBJ1-1, with 7 bases that match TRBD1. The germline V gene encodes CDR1 DFQATT and CDR2 SNEGSKA (reference sequence). This CDR3 is built from 14 residues. Trimming took 7 bases from V and 5 from J; bases not matched to a gene: 13. The CDR3 bases are TGCAGTGGCAGCAAAGCAGGGGGTAGAACTGAAGCTTTCTTT. This gives the protein CSGSKAGGRTEAFF.

In this sample, this clonotype turned up many times. The chain uses TRBV28 and TRBJ1-5, with D hard to call. In germline, CDR1 is MDHEN, CDR2 SYDVKM. V was clipped by 7 bases and J by 3 bases, with 7 bases between them. The CDR3 has 12 residues. In nucleotides, the CDR3 is TGTGCCAGCAACAAGGTCAATCAGCCCCAGCATTTT. Translation gives CASNKVNQPQHF.

This chain uses TRBV3-1 with TRBJ2-1; 16 nucleotides line up with TRBD2. The CDR3 covers 18 residues. Germline V lookup: CDR1 LGHDT, CDR2 YNNKEL (reference sequence). V shed 0 bases, J shed 7 bases, and the junction held 6 bases outside the gene matches. The CDR3 region is CASSQEGLAGGLSNEQFF. CDR3 DNA sequence: TGTGCCAGCAGCCAAGAGGGACTAGCGGGAGGGCTTTCAAATGAGCAGTTCTTC.

This clonotype was counted a few times. This chain uses TRBV3-1 with TRBJ2-4; the D is unclear. The V gene lost 1 base and the J gene lost 6 bases, with 10 bases spanning the gap. Germline values: CDR1 LGHDT, CDR2 YNNKEL (reference sequence). The CDR3 consists of 14 residues. CDR3 loop: CASSQGSFRNIQYF. CDR3 coding DNA: TGTGCCAGCAGCCAAGGGTCGTTTAGAAACATTCAGTACTTC.

This chain links TRBV4-3 with TRBJ2-1; D possibly corresponds to TRBD1 (5 bases). CDR3 length: 16 amino acids. The germline gives CDR1 LGHNA, CDR2 YSLEER. V lost 1 base, J lost 5 bases, and 15 bases lay in between. The CDR3 protein is CASSQGQGVYDNEQFF. The CDR3 nucleotides read TGCGCCAGCAGCCAAGGTCAGGGTGTGTACGACAATGAGCAGTTCTTC.

The rearrangement links TRBV5-6 to TRBJ2-1, with 7 bases identical to TRBD2. Germline V gene lookup returns CDR1 SGHDT and CDR2 YYEEEE. Trimming at V came to 2 bases and at J to 2 bases, leaving 13 bases not matched to a gene. CDR3 size: 18 residues. CDR3 amino acids: CASSFRAAVAGAYNEQFF. The CDR3 DNA reads as TGTGCCAGCAGCTTTAGGGCGGCTGTGGCGGGGGCCTACAATGAGCAGTTCTTC. Filled out from reference TRBV5-6 and TRBJ2-1, the complete variable domain reads DAGVTQSPTHLIKTRGQQVTLRCSPKSGHDTVSWYQQALGQGPQFIFQYYEEEERQRGNFPDRFSGHQFPNYSSELNVNALLLGDSALYLCASSFRAAVAGAYNEQFFGPGTRLTVL.

The rearrangement links TRBV4-1 to TRBJ1-1, with 11 bases aligning to TRBD1. Per germline, CDR1 MGHRA and CDR2 YSYEKL. V dropped 0 bases and J dropped 2; count of bases not matched to a gene: 14. The CDR3 sequence is 20 residues long. CDR3 DNA sequence: TGCGCCAGCAGCCAAGAGAAAAGGACAGGGGGCGGAGCCCCTAACACTGAAGCTTTCTTT. Protein sequence: CASSQEKRTGGGAPNTEAFF.

This clonotype has only a few counts. The chain couples TRBV6-6 to TRBJ1-1, with 9 bases lining up with TRBD1. The germline V gene has CDR1 MNHNY and CDR2 SVGAGI (reference sequence). The CDR3 runs 13 residues. The ends lost 6 bases at V and 11 bases at J; junction bases unmatched: 10. CDR3 protein: CASSRVGQGLAFF. CDR3 sequence (DNA): TGTGCCAGCAGCCGAGTGGGACAGGGTCTTGCTTTCTTT.

J is TRBJ2-5 and V is TRBV28, with D hard to call. The length of the CDR3 is 14 residues. V lost 7 bases, J lost 1 base, and 13 bases lay in between. Germline assignment: CDR1 MDHEN and CDR2 SYDVKM. The CDR3 sequence is CASKVAEFQETQYF. The CDR3 coding sequence is TGTGCCAGCAAGGTAGCAGAGTTCCAAGAGACCCAGTACTTC.

This clonotype was detected only a few times. This chain links TRBV5-5 with TRBJ2-1, with 8 bases identical to TRBD2. CDR1 is SGHKS, CDR2 YYEKEE, per germline (reference sequence). This CDR3 comprises 15 residues. J was trimmed by 5 bases and V by 4 bases; bases with no gene match: 8. The CDR3 nucleotides read TGTGCCAGCAGCCTGGGAGCGGGAGTCAACAATGAGCAGTTCTTC. Its translation: CASSLGAGVNNEQFF.